This T cell receptor beta chain originates from a study of molecular identifiers for immune sequencing clone quantification (dated by TCRdb to between 2017 and 2018). At the level of the whole study: In a replicate experiment, RNA from approximately 22,000 or 94,000 naive CD8 T cells was split into five aliquots, four of which were sequenced. CD8 T cells were used in a methods study to benchmark molecular-identifier clustering-based TCR repertoire sequencing (MIDCIRS) and TCR RNA copy counting. Paper-wide results and their limitations: In CMV-specific effector cells, over 99% of molecules were held by clones above 20 RNA copies, whereas under 1% of molecules were held by such clones in naive cells. Identical TCR molecules sharing a barcode could cause highly expanded clone sizes to be underestimated. Modeling indicated approximately 3.1 TCR RNA copies recovered per cell, compared with around 11 by digital PCR, which implies a capture efficiency of about 27%. When barcode sub-clustering was left out, chimeric consensus sequences inflated TCR diversity, with chimeras reaching as high as 47%. Spiked-in Jurkat TCR RNA (around eleven copies' worth), which is not part of the donor repertoire, was contained in the naive libraries. A single cell's worth of spiked-in Jurkat TCR RNA was reported detectable even among under 1.3 million naive CD8 T cells.

Libraries of naive CD8 T cells were built from about 20,000 to 1,000,000 sorted cells, with 10%, 30% or 50% of the purified RNA used. On a BD FACSAria II, naive CD8 T cells were FACS-sorted as CD8+CD4-CCR7+CD45RA+ and collected into RLT Plus buffer. To test detection sensitivity, Jurkat RNA equivalent to approximately ten TCR copies was spiked into samples of roughly 18,000-1,000,000 naive CD8 T cells. CD8 T cells were enriched using RosetteSep CD8+ T Cell Enrichment Cocktail and Ficoll-Paque, and the enriched cells then underwent ACK red cell lysis. The library was generated by PCR. The sequencing machine was a NextSeq 500. Bulk TCR libraries were prepared as previously described, using TCR primers listed in Table S5. Purification of total RNA was performed with the Qiagen AllPrep DNA/RNA kit. Before any analysis, reads coming from multiple sequencing runs of the same library were combined into one pool. Per the source publication's procedure: Reads were retained only if an exact TCR constant sequence was present, and the retained reads were trimmed to 150 nt and grouped according to their 12-nt molecular barcodes. Reads inside each barcode group were sub-clustered using a 15% Levenshtein threshold, and a quality-weighted consensus sequence was constructed for each RNA molecule. Non-functional sequences were filtered out, along with any lower-count sequence sitting one edit away from another sequence. Based on a fit of two negative binomial distributions, barcode sub-clusters having less than 20% of the maximum read count were discarded. TCRdb reworked the public reads: Q25 trimming with fastp, MiXCR clone assembly, productive beta chains retained. Each entry merges the rows of one CDR3 protein and shows their most common DNA and genes. TCRdb's processing, not the authors' own work, is the source of the V and J calls. Within this sample are a few hundred thousand distinct CDR3 sequences, with roughly a quarter of them counted one time only. About 0.71% of the sample rests with the top ten.

Sequences LNHDA (CDR1) and SQIVND (CDR2) are obtained from the germline V gene (reference sequence). The CDR3 holds 14 amino acids from the cysteine to the phenylalanine. The retained sequence is limited to the CDR3, 42 bases, with the frame set at the first base. V drops 6 bases and J drops 1 base, leaving 12 bases in between. This clonotype was detected a few times. It lacks a known antigen. There are no base qualities to consult, and no much larger clone falls within one base. This receptor was obtained from a human donor in good health. Some libraries in this study had Jurkat cell RNA spiked in. Sequencing used naive CD8+ T cells from blood, with Jurkat cell RNA spiked in. Reading the label with the study, this specimen's cell subset or site is: FACS-sorted CD8+CD4-CCR7+CD45RA+ naive T cells. Recombination joined TRBV19 with TRBJ2-5; the D element might be TRBD1 or TRBD2, as each aligns at 6 bases. The CDR3 has the sequence CASRSGASQETQYF. The DNA sequence is given as TGTGCCAGTAGGTCGGGGGCATCCCAAGAGACCCAGTACTTC.